The clone carrying this T cell receptor beta chain was counted only a few times. Antigen specificity is unknown. This sample was taken from a study of cytomegalovirus exposure and HLA in healthy donors. Study-wide findings and caveats: TCR beta chains numbering 164 were designated cytomegalovirus-associated.

Method: immunoSEQ multiplex PCR; TCRdb's copy keeps in-frame clones and lacks some. The sample includes 90,000 to 120,000 clones, 70% to 90% seen only once; the top ten take over 2.5%. This CDR3 is 13 amino acids long. The germline CDR1 and CDR2 sequences are MNHEY and SMNVEV (reference sequence). The J segment lost 4 bases and the V segment lost 3 bases, leaving 2 bases of the junction unmatched. V gene TRBV27 combines with J gene TRBJ1-2; 7 bases are a match to TRBD1. The specimen sequenced was PBMCs. This TCR came from a woman in her late teens or twenties in good health and CMV-seronegative. DNA for the CDR3: TGTGCCAGCAGTTTTACAGGGGTCTATGGCTACACCTTC. It encodes CASSFTGVYGYTF.